This entry is about one TCR beta chain. Its antigen is as yet unknown. The data stem from a study of shared clonotypes between healthy human individuals. Findings of the study overall: Among donors, clonotype sharing was expected to be affected by sequencing depth. Though the depth was large, rarefaction showed that sorted-subset sequencing was incomplete.

In the study's own analysis: Because ImmunoSEQ provided only junction sequences with no quality scores, the filtering differed. The assay was immunoSEQ multiplex PCR, and TCRdb's table has in-frame clones only and misses some. V, J and clone size are taken as reported in that table, and D and trimming were inferred from the DNA itself. The sample holds roughly 1,000,000 clones; around 78% are singletons and the top ten take 0.5% to 0.65%. Germline CDR1 SGHNT, CDR2 YYREEE (reference sequence). This CDR3 has 14 amino acids. V lost 1 base and J 4 bases, leaving 8 bases between the germline ends. Subsets obtained from CD4+ cells comprised CD45RA+ naive and CD45RA-negative memory cells.

Material: memory CD4+ T cells from PBMCs. Noted subset: CD45RA-negative fraction. This receptor was taken from a man between 18 and 29 years old in good health. Some clones in this sample may be carry-over from other donors' samples. The rearrangement links TRBV5-4 to TRBJ1-4; D is ambiguous. The CDR3 spells CASSLSGGNEKLFF. The CDR3 bases are TGTGCCAGCAGCTTGTCCGGCGGTAATGAAAAACTGTTTTTT.